The rows below give T cell receptor beta chains drawn from one sample of a study of T-cell reconstitution after alpha-beta-depleted transplantation in children. One entry per CDR3 protein results from TCRdb running MiXCR on the PCR reads. In the table there are over 400,000 distinct CDR3 sequences, 43% of which are singletons. The sample in question was PBMCs, obtained before TCRalphabeta/CD19-depleted stem cell transplant. These receptors all stem from a girl aged 2 to 9 with aplastic anemia, due to receive a stem cell transplant. The CDR3 runs from the conserved cysteine through the conserved F or W. Each record gives: clone size, J gene, V gene, CDR3 length, CDR3 protein. Clone size, where shown, is once, few, many, or a class for clones that have expanded.

>many|TRBJ2-1|TRBV5-1|15
CASSPGQGARNEQFF
>NA|TRBJ1-1|TRBV20-1|16
CSARERAPTGNTEAFF
>NA|TRBJ2-7|TRBV20-1|14
CSACPSGRSGEQYF
>NA|TRBJ2-1|TRBV12-3/TRBV12-4|17
CASSLRTSGRSYNEQFF
>NA|TRBJ2-3|TRBV20-1|16
CSARSLAGGPTDTQYF
>many|TRBJ1-1|TRBV4-1|11
CASSQDREAFF
>NA|TRBJ2-5|TRBV7-9|14
CASSLIRGGQTQYF
>NA|TRBJ2-5|TRBV18|14
CASSPSRGQETQYF
>NA|TRBJ2-1|TRBV5-1|18
CASARGGLAGGLGDEQFF
>NA|TRBJ1-3|TRBV5-1|16
CASSLDGRDSGNTIYF
>few|TRBJ1-2|TRBV20-1|12
CSPYSGAPGYTF
>NA|TRBJ2-3|TRBV7-2|15
CASSLKASSTDTQYF
>few|TRBJ2-7|TRBV4-1|14
CASSQGGARDEQYF
>many|TRBJ2-4|TRBV20-1|17
CSARLTGGYVTKNIQYF